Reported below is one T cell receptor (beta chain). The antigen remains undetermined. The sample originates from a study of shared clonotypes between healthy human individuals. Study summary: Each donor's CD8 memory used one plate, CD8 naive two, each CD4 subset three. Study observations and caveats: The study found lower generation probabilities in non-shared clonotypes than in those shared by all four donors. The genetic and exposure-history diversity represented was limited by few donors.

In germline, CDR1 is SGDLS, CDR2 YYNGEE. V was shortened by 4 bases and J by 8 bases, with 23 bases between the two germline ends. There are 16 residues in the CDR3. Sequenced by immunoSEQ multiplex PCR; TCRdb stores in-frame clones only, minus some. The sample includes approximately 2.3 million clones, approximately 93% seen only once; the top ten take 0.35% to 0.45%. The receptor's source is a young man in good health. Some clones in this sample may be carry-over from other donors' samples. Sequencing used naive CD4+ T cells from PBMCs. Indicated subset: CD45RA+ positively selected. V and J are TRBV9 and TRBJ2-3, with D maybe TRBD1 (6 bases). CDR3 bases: TGTGCCAGCAGCCCTAGTGGCCGCCAGCCACAGGGTACGCAGTATTTT. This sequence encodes CASSPSGRQPQGTQYF. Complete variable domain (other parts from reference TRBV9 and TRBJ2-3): DSGVTQTPKHLITATGQRVTLRCSPRSGDLSVYWYQQSLDQGLQFLIQYYNGEERAKGNILERFSAQQFPDLHSELNLSSLELGDSALYFCASSPSGRQPQGTQYFGPGTRLTVL.